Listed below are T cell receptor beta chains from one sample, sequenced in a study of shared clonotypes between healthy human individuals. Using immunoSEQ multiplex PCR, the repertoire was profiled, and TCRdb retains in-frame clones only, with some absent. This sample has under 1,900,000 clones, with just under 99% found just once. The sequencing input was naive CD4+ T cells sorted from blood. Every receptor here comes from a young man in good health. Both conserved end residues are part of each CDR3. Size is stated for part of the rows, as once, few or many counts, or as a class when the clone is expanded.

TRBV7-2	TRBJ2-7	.	CASSTRLARDLREQYF
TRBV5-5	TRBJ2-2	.	CATRGPGERTGELFF
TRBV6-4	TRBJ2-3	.	CASSDSTDTQYF
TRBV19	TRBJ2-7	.	CASSSGSYEQYF
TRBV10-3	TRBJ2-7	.	CAIRDGQSGWNEQYF
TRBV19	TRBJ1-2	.	CASRGPGQEYGYTF
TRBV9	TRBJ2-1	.	CASSGSRTSGSLGFNEQFF
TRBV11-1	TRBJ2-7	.	CASSFRLAGGTNEQYF
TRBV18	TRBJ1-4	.	CASSPTGGTNEKLFF
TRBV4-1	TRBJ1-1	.	CASSLVGSRAFF
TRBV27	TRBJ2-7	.	CASSNRVPYEQYF
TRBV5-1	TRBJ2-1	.	CASSLARERENNEQFF
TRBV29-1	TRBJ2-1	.	CSVAGLAGAHNEQFF
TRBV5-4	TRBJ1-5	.	CASSDRDSNQPQHF
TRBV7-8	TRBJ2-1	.	CASSLGTAYNEQFF
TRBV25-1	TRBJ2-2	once	CASSRQGAAGELFF
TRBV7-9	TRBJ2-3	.	CASSPTGPANTQYF
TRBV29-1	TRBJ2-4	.	CSVVVGLAGLQNIQYF
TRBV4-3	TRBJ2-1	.	CASSQTTGWSYNEQFF
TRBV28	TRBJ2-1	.	CASSLKGAFYNEQFF
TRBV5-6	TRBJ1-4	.	CASSLVTRENEKLFF
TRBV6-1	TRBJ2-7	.	CASSLYPGSYEQYF
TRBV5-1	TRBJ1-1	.	CASSLSSGGIINTDMAFF
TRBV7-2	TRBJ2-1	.	CASSTLAGTNNEQFF
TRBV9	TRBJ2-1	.	CASSVTGGIGEQFF
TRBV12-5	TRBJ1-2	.	CASGLAVNRGSLYGYTF
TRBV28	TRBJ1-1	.	CASASPGKGYTEAFF
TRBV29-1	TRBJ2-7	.	CSVWTGTGGYEQYF
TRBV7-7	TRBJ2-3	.	CASSLDGAGTDTQYF
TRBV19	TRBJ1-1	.	CASSIVGSGNTEAFF
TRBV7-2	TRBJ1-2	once	CASSQAWQGGYGYTF